The 16 T cell receptor beta chains reported below all come from one sample, sequenced in a study of cytomegalovirus exposure and HLA in healthy donors. PCR used 60 Vbeta primers and 13 Jbeta primers. Repertoires were generated with immunoSEQ multiplex PCR, while TCRdb's copy carries only in-frame clones and drops some. The sample includes 130,000 or so clones, around 84% of them seen just once. Sequenced: PBMCs. These TCRs come from a man aged 18 to 35 in good health and CMV-seronegative.

This rearrangement joins TRBV7-3 to TRBJ2-5; 7 nucleotides agree with TRBD1. V shed 1 base, J shed 2 bases, and the junction held 7 bases outside the gene matches. This CDR3 has 16 residues. Germline loops: CDR1 SGHTA, CDR2 FQGTGA. CDR3 nucleotide sequence: TGTGCCAGCAGCTTAAGTGGCAGGGGGTCTCAAGAGACCCAGTACTTC. The encoded protein is CASSLSGRGSQETQYF.

The J gene is TRBJ1-1, the V gene TRBV5-4, with TRBD1 matching over 8 bases. The CDR3 length is 13 residues. V trimming: 1 base; J trimming: 7 bases; junction bases outside the gene matches: 3. Germline V lookup: CDR1 SGHNT, CDR2 YYREEE (reference sequence). This chain's CDR3 is CASSLPGGGEAFF. The CDR3 DNA follows: TGTGCCAGCAGCTTGCCAGGGGGCGGTGAAGCTTTCTTT.

In nucleotides, the CDR3 is TGTGCCAGCAGTTACTCGAATCAGGGGAGAAATGAGCAGTTCTTC. Its protein is CASSYSNQGRNEQFF. V gene TRBV6-6 combines with J gene TRBJ2-1; maybe TRBD1 (6 bases). CDR3 length equals 15 residues. With 0 bases removed from V and 7 bases from J, the gap between germline ends came to 13 bases. CDR1 is MNHNY, CDR2 SVGAGI, per germline (reference sequence).

The chain uses TRBV15 and TRBJ2-1; D possibly corresponds to TRBD1 (7 bases). V was pared by 4 bases and J by 4 bases, with 20 bases between. Germline V CDR1 and CDR2: LNHNV, YYDKDF (reference sequence). The CDR3 runs to 17 residues. The CDR3 reads CATSTPSQGGIYNEQFF. DNA of the CDR3: TGTGCCACCAGCACCCCATCCCAGGGGGGTATATACAATGAGCAGTTCTTC.

The chain is built from TRBV5-4 and TRBJ2-5, with TRBD2 identical over 9 bases. The CDR3 is 16 amino acids. The germline V gene encodes CDR1 SGHNT and CDR2 YYREEE (reference sequence). V lost 1 base to trimming and J lost 0 bases; unmatched junction nucleotides: 4. CDR3 amino acids: CASSLLAGAYQETQYF. CDR3 in DNA: TGTGCCAGCAGCTTGTTAGCGGGGGCCTACCAAGAGACCCAGTACTTC.

This chain connects TRBV19 to TRBJ1-4; 9 bases line up with TRBD1. This CDR3 is built from 14 residues. The V gene's germline CDR1 is LNHDA and CDR2 SQIVND (reference sequence). V lost 7 bases and J lost 10; bases outside the gene matches: 10. The CDR3 loop reads CASTRPGQGGKLFF. In nucleotides, the CDR3 is TGTGCCAGTACCCGTCCGGGACAGGGAGGAAAACTGTTTTTT.

The chain recombines TRBV10-3 with TRBJ2-2; no reliable D call. Germline V gene data show CDR1 as ENHRY and CDR2 as SYGVKD. V gave up 0 bases and J gave up 4 bases, with 6 bases separating them. The CDR3 has 14 residues. Here the CDR3 DNA reads TGTGCCATCAGTGAGTCGGCCAGCACCGGGGAGCTGTTTTTT. It yields the protein CAISESASTGELFF.

The genes are TRBV19 and TRBJ2-3; TRBD1 matches at 12 bases. The germline gives CDR1 LNHDA, CDR2 SQIVND (reference sequence). Trimming removed 2 bases from V and 6 bases from J; junction bases left unmatched: 12. CDR3 size: 18 residues. CDR3 coding DNA: TGTGCCAGTAGTATAAATTGGGGACAGGGGGCGCGTCTGGATACGCAGTATTTT. It specifies CASSINWGQGARLDTQYF.

The genes are TRBV6-6 and TRBJ1-5, with TRBD1 matching over 8 bases. The germline gives CDR1 MNHNY, CDR2 SVGAGI (reference sequence). This CDR3 is built from 15 residues. The trim removed 4 bases at V and 2 bases at J, leaving 4 bases unmatched. This CDR3 is CASSLGTGRNQPQHF. The CDR3 region has the DNA TGTGCCAGCAGTTTAGGGACAGGTCGCAATCAGCCCCAGCATTTT.

In this sample, this clone turned up once. This rearrangement joins TRBV2 to TRBJ2-7; D is perhaps TRBD1 (6 bases). V lost 3 bases to trimming and J lost 3 bases, with 12 bases between them. CDR1 and CDR2 (germline): SNHLY, FYNNEI. The CDR3 runs to 14 residues. The CDR3 here is CASSDRGSGYEQYF. The CDR3, as DNA: TGTGCCAGCAGTGATAGGGGGAGCGGCTACGAGCAGTACTTC.

The chain links TRBV7-2 to TRBJ1-2, with a tentative D call TRBD1 (6 bases). V was clipped by 4 bases and J by 5 bases, with 17 bases between them. The CDR3 runs 15 residues. Germline V lookup: CDR1 SGHTA, CDR2 FQGNSA. The CDR3 sequence is CASSSLGGARYGYTF. The CDR3, as DNA: TGTGCCAGCAGCTCCCTTGGGGGGGCGCGGTATGGCTACACCTTC.

Here the CDR3 DNA reads TGTGCCAGCAGCCTTCCCACAAGCTCCTACAATGAGCAGTTCTTC. Amino acid sequence: CASSLPTSSYNEQFF. The chain combines TRBV7-6 with TRBJ2-1; no definite D call. The CDR3 is 15 amino acids. From germline, CDR1 is SGHVS and CDR2 FNYEAQ. Trimming stripped 5 bases from V and 0 bases from J, with 11 bases between.

This clone has a handful of counts. The J gene is TRBJ2-6, the V gene TRBV19; possibly TRBD2 for D (6 bases). The V gene lost 11 bases and the J gene lost 4 bases, with 21 bases spanning the gap. The CDR3 is 16 amino acids. The germline CDR1 and CDR2 sequences are LNHDA and SQIVND (reference sequence). CDR3 sequence reads: CASSLGGPSGANVLTF. The CDR3 DNA reads TGTGCCTCATCCCTGGGGGGACCGTCCGGGGCCAACGTCCTGACTTTC.

This chain joins TRBV5-4 and TRBJ1-2; 8 nucleotides match TRBD1. V dropped 2 bases and J dropped 9; count of bases not matched to a gene: 3. This CDR3 has 12 amino acids. Germline lookup yields CDR1 SGHNT and CDR2 YYREEE (reference sequence). The CDR3 DNA reads TGTGCCAGCAGCTTCGGACAGGGAAGCTACACCTTC. Translation gives CASSFGQGSYTF.

The chain joins TRBV6-5 to TRBJ1-4; D unclear. Looked up from germline, CDR1 is MNHEY and CDR2 is SVGAGI. The CDR3 contains 12 residues. The V end was cut by 4 bases, the J end by 7 bases, with 7 bases between. The CDR3 DNA reads TGTGCCAGCAGTTTCCGGGGTGAAAAACTGTTTTTT. Residues: CASSFRGEKLFF.

This clone is medium-sized by share. The gene calls are TRBV14 and TRBJ1-1, with 8 bases lining up with TRBD1. The CDR3 length is 13 residues. Trimming took 1 base from V and 9 from J; bases not matched to a gene: 4. The germline CDR1 and CDR2 sequences are SGHDN and FVKESK. CDR3 nucleotides: TGTGCCAGCAGCCAAGTCGACAGGGGTCAAGCTTTCTTT. Amino acid sequence: CASSQVDRGQAFF.